This is a list of T cell receptor beta chains from one sample in a study of cytomegalovirus exposure and HLA in healthy donors. The method was immunoSEQ multiplex PCR; TCRdb's version includes in-frame clones alone and lacks a portion of them. The data hold around 150,000 clones, with approximately 80% observed a single time. Specimen: PBMCs. The receptor set was obtained from a man aged 25-45 years in good health and CMV-seronegative. Each CDR3 is given with its conserved first and last residue. The D gene is left open where the match is weak. The size entry is marked missing in some rows and otherwise reads once, few, many or a size class.

D,V,size,J,CDR3,DNA
.,TRBV14,.,TRBJ2-5,CASSPLAPRETQYF,TGTGCCAGCAGCCCTTTAGCCCCAAGGGAGACCCAGTACTTC
.,TRBV5-6,few,TRBJ2-1,CASSQHNEQFF,TGTGCCAGCTCACAACACAATGAGCAGTTCTTC
TRBD1,TRBV5-1,.,TRBJ1-1,CASSRGPNTEAFF,TGCGCCAGCAGCAGGGGGCCGAACACTGAAGCTTTCTTT
.,TRBV7-2,.,TRBJ2-7,CASSLGTQSDEQYF,TGTGCCAGCAGCTTAGGTACCCAGTCCGACGAGCAGTACTTC
.,TRBV5-1,.,TRBJ2-4,CASSLPGPQNIQYF,TGCGCCAGCAGCTTGCCAGGGCCCCAAAACATTCAGTACTTC
TRBD1,TRBV28,.,TRBJ2-2,CASSTSPGTGYNTGELFF,TGTGCCAGCAGCACCTCTCCCGGGACAGGGTACAACACCGGGGAGCTGTTTTTT
.,TRBV9,.,TRBJ2-7,CASSPQTGSYEQYF,TGTGCCAGCAGCCCCCAGACAGGAAGCTACGAGCAGTACTTC
.,TRBV30,.,TRBJ2-7,CACLSSYEQYF,TGTGCCTGCCTCAGCTCCTACGAGCAGTACTTC
.,TRBV7-9,once,TRBJ2-7,CSSSLRLDSYEQYF,TGTTCCAGCAGCCTCCGACTGGATTCCTACGAGCAGTACTTC
TRBD2,TRBV5-4,.,TRBJ2-1,CASSSGTSGYNEQFF,TGTGCCAGCAGCTCCGGGACTAGCGGGTACAATGAGCAGTTCTTC
TRBD1,TRBV18,.,TRBJ1-5,CASSLDRGGRQPQHF,TGTGCCAGCTCACTGGACAGGGGCGGACGTCAGCCCCAGCATTTT
TRBD2,TRBV28,.,TRBJ2-7,CASSFASGRSYEQYF,TGTGCCAGCAGTTTCGCTAGCGGGAGGTCCTACGAGCAGTACTTC
.,TRBV18,.,TRBJ1-2,CASSPTESRNYGYTF,TGTGCCAGCTCACCAACGGAGAGCCGCAACTATGGCTACACCTTC
.,TRBV19,once,TRBJ2-4,CASSDPRTAILAKNIQYF,TGTGCCAGTAGTGACCCTCGGACAGCAATTCTAGCCAAAAACATTCAGTACTTC